The 16 T cell receptor beta chains given below trace back to one sample, sequenced in a study of T cells in Graves' hyperthyroidism and ophthalmopathy. RNA transcripts gave rise to amplified TCR beta CDR3 regions. HTBI primers were the set used in a first-round RT-PCR of the TCR CDR3. TCRdb independently ran MiXCR on the multiplex PCR reads; one entry per CDR3 protein. The data show about 100,000 distinct CDR3 sequences, with 15% to 20% seen just once and around 42% held by the top ten. The sequenced sample consisted of blood. The origin of the receptors is a woman aged 45-65 years with Graves' hyperthyroidism.

In its sample, this clonotype was seen a few times. The chain recombines TRBV5-1 with TRBJ2-2; possible D gene TRBD2, 6 bases. V was cut by 3 bases and J by 5 bases, with 26 bases left in between. The CDR3 totals 19 residues. Germline CDR1 reads SGHRS; CDR2 reads YFSETQ. The CDR3 DNA is TGCGCCAGCAGCTACCTCCCTGTCGGGCAGGGCGCGGGAACCGGGGAGCTGTTTTTT. Amino acid sequence: CASSYLPVGQGAGTGELFF.

This clonotype was picked up many times. The chain uses TRBV29-1 and TRBJ1-2, with TRBD1 matching over 9 bases. This CDR3 is built from 14 residues. CDR1 is SQVTM, CDR2 ANQGSEA, per germline. With V trimmed by 3 bases and J by 9 bases, 11 bases remained unmatched. CDR3 sequence reads: CSVDAGTGKYSYTF. CDR3 bases: TGCAGCGTTGATGCGGGGACAGGGAAATATAGCTACACCTTC.

Ten or more counts support this clonotype. The chain links TRBV20-1 to TRBJ2-1; D gene unclear. Germline V lookup: CDR1 DFQATT, CDR2 SNEGSKA (reference sequence). Between the trimmed V and J ends, which lost 3 bases and 5 bases, there was a span of 11 bases. CDR3 size: 13 residues. CDR3 sequence reads: CSARVPANNEQFF. The CDR3 DNA reads TGCAGTGCTAGGGTTCCCGCGAACAATGAGCAGTTCTTC.

This clonotype was seen many times. The V gene is TRBV20-1, the J gene TRBJ2-7; tentative D call: TRBD2 (6 bases). Germline-derived CDR1 and CDR2 are DFQATT and SNEGSKA (reference sequence). The CDR3 is 14 residues long. Deletions cut 3 bases from V and 3 bases from J, with 15 bases between. CDR3 in amino acids: CSASRSGNHYEQYF. Written as DNA, the CDR3 is TGCAGTGCTAGTCGTAGCGGTAATCACTACGAGCAGTACTTC.

V usage is TRBV5-1 and J usage is TRBJ1-2; the D gene is possibly TRBD1 (5 bases). Germline CDR1 SGHRS, CDR2 YFSETQ. This CDR3 has 13 amino acids. The ends were cut back, 2 bases at V and 4 bases at J, with 9 bases in the middle. The CDR3 region has the DNA TGCGCCAGCAGCTTCGACAGTAGCTATGGCTACACCTTC. Its translation: CASSFDSSYGYTF.

This clonotype showed up many times. The genes are TRBV27 and TRBJ2-1; 13 bases line up with TRBD2. Germline CDR1 reads MNHEY; CDR2 reads SMNVEV (reference sequence). The CDR3 consists of 13 residues. V shed 7 bases, J shed 9 bases, and the junction held 3 bases outside the gene matches. The CDR3 reads CASIGTSGTEQFF. The CDR3 region has the DNA TGTGCCAGCATCGGGACTAGCGGGACTGAGCAGTTCTTC.

The CDR3 DNA is TGCGCCAGCAGCTCGACAGGGGGCGTGGGTACTGAAGCTTTCTTT. Its translation is CASSSTGGVGTEAFF. The genes are TRBV5-1 and TRBJ1-1, with 10 bases identical to TRBD1. V lost 3 bases to trimming and J lost 5 bases; unmatched junction nucleotides: 7. Germline values: CDR1 SGHRS, CDR2 YFSETQ. The CDR3 spans 15 residues.

This clonotype was seen many times. The CDR3 reads CASSLGGAGQPQHF. The CDR3 DNA sequence: TGTGCCAGCAGCTTAGGAGGGGCCGGGCAGCCCCAGCATTTT. The V call is TRBV13, the J call TRBJ1-5; the D gene is possibly TRBD1 (5 bases). The ends were cut back, 0 bases at V and 7 bases at J, with 10 bases in the middle. Germline V gives CDR1 PRHDT, CDR2 FYEKMQ (reference sequence). CDR3 length equals 14 residues. The full variable domain, with the rest looked up from reference TRBV13 and TRBJ1-5, is AAGVIQSPRHLIKEKRETATLKCYPIPRHDTVYWYQQGPGQDPQFLISFYEKMQSDKGSIPDRFSAQQFSDYHSELNMSSLELGDSALYFCASSLGGAGQPQHFGDGTRLSIL.

The CDR3 DNA reads TGTGCCAGCAGCGACGGGGACAGGGTGTATCAGCCCCAGCATTTT. Its protein product is CASSDGDRVYQPQHF. The chain couples TRBV27 to TRBJ1-5, with 9 nucleotides matching TRBD1. There are 15 residues in the CDR3. With 6 bases clipped from V and 5 bases from J, the junction kept 8 bases outside the gene matches. Looked up from germline, CDR1 is MNHEY and CDR2 is SMNVEV (reference sequence).

The chain uses TRBV29-1 and TRBJ1-3, with TRBD1 matching over 7 bases. With V trimmed by 6 bases and J by 0 bases, 2 bases remained unmatched. The germline V gene has CDR1 SQVTM and CDR2 ANQGSEA. The CDR3 covers 13 residues. In DNA form, the CDR3 reads TGCAGCGTCGGACAGGACTCTGGAAACACCATATATTTT. Protein: CSVGQDSGNTIYF.

The V call is TRBV28, the J call TRBJ1-6; the D is unclear. CDR1 MDHEN and CDR2 SYDVKM come from the germline V gene. CDR3 size: 13 residues. V gave up 6 bases and J gave up 7 bases, with 10 bases separating them. CDR3 coding DNA: TGTGCCAGCAGACCACCCCTAAATTCACCCCTCCACTTT. Its protein product is CASRPPLNSPLHF.

This clonotype was observed many times. The V gene is TRBV2, the J gene TRBJ2-1, with TRBD2 as a possible D gene (6 bases). Germline V CDR1 and CDR2: SNHLY, FYNNEI. This CDR3 comprises 16 residues. V lost 1 base, J lost 3 bases, and 13 bases lay in between. The CDR3 loop reads CASSEVPGVGYNEQFF. CDR3 nucleotide sequence: TGTGCCAGCAGTGAAGTTCCGGGAGTCGGCTACAATGAGCAGTTCTTC. Filled out from reference TRBV2 and TRBJ2-1, the complete variable domain reads EPEVTQTPSHQVTQMGQEVILRCVPISNHLYFYWYRQILGQKVEFLVSFYNNEISEKSEIFDDQFSVERPDGSNFTLKIRSTKLEDSAMYFCASSEVPGVGYNEQFFGPGTRLTVL.

This clonotype was counted at least ten times. The V and J genes are TRBV7-2 and TRBJ1-5; tentatively, D is TRBD1 (5 bases). The CDR3 runs to 15 residues. The germline V gene encodes CDR1 SGHTA and CDR2 FQGNSA. The V end was cut by 5 bases, the J end by 6 bases, with 17 bases between. The CDR3 is CASSITGGSGQPQHF. As DNA, the CDR3 is TGTGCCAGCAGCATAACGGGGGGGTCCGGTCAGCCCCAGCATTTT.

This clonotype occurred many times. This chain connects TRBV12-3 or TRBV12-4 to TRBJ1-6; D is uncertain. CDR3 size: 15 residues. V lost 6 bases to trimming and J lost 7 bases, with 16 bases between them. This chain's CDR3 is CASRVQALPNSPLHF. DNA for the CDR3: TGTGCCAGCAGAGTTCAGGCTCTCCCCAATTCACCCCTCCACTTT.

This clonotype was recorded many times. This chain joins TRBV2 and TRBJ2-5; 12 bases map to TRBD1. The CDR3 sequence is 15 residues long. The germline V gene encodes CDR1 SNHLY and CDR2 FYNNEI. V was clipped by 6 bases and J by 2 bases; unmatched bases: 4. The DNA of the CDR3 is TGTGCCAGCAGCGGGGACAGGGGGCCTCAAGAGACCCAGTACTTC. Translating it yields CASSGDRGPQETQYF. Combining the CDR3 with reference TRBV2 and TRBJ2-5 gives the whole variable domain EPEVTQTPSHQVTQMGQEVILRCVPISNHLYFYWYRQILGQKVEFLVSFYNNEISEKSEIFDDQFSVERPDGSNFTLKIRSTKLEDSAMYFCASSGDRGPQETQYFGPGTRLLVL.

The sample holds many counts of this clonotype. This chain uses TRBV10-3 with TRBJ2-1; 9 bases are a match to TRBD1. From germline, CDR1 is ENHRY and CDR2 SYGVKD. The CDR3 extends over 14 amino acids. V was clipped by 10 bases and J by 3 bases; unmatched bases: 7. The CDR3 DNA reads TGTGCCACCAGGCTGGGACAGGGCTACAATGAGCAGTTCTTC. Its protein product is CATRLGQGYNEQFF.